This T cell receptor (beta chain) was identified in a study of T cell responses to AZD1222 COVID-19 vaccine. Sequenced by immunoSEQ multiplex PCR; TCRdb stores in-frame clones only, minus some. The table has more than 90,000 clones, around 87% seen once. Whole-study findings and limits: Spike-spanning, vaccine-associated CD4 TCRs were dominant at 160-218 and 743-854.

With regard to this clone: Its antigen is not identified.

V was shortened by 0 bases and J by 3 bases, with 12 bases between the two germline ends. Germline CDR1 and CDR2: PRHDT and FYEKMQ (reference sequence). This CDR3 spans 15 amino acids. This chain uses TRBV13 with TRBJ2-7; D gene uncertain. The sample in question was peripheral blood, obtained 28 days after the second AZD1222 dose. This clonotype was sampled from an adult who received the AZD1222 COVID-19 vaccine. CDR3 coding DNA: TGTGCCAGCAGCTTAGGCGGGCTGAGGAGCTACGAGCAGTACTTC. This sequence encodes CASSLGGLRSYEQYF.